Detailed here is one T cell receptor (beta chain). Its antigen remains unidentified. V was pared by 4 bases and J by 11 bases, with 17 bases between. The CDR3 is 13 amino acids. Per the germline V gene, CDR1 is MDHEN and CDR2 is SYDVKM. The sample originates from a study of blood T cells in healthy people across ages. Study-wide points: In long-lived donors, naive CD4+ cell counts and diversity exceeded those of aged donors.

The authors ran a second PCR of about 7 to 11 cycles using a sample-barcoded 5' primer and a J-beta primer mix. TCRdb re-called the 5' RACE reads through MiXCR, storing one row per CDR3 protein. The table has around 850,000 distinct CDR3 sequences, around 36% seen once. The draw of peripheral blood yielded ten milliliters from each donor. Sequencing was performed on blood. This chain joins TRBV28 and TRBJ2-5; TRBD1 might be the D (6 bases). The TCR was taken from a man younger than 35 in good health. The CDR3 spells CASSWGTGSEQYF. The CDR3 bases are TGTGCCAGCAGTTGGGGCACAGGGAGTGAGCAGTACTTC.